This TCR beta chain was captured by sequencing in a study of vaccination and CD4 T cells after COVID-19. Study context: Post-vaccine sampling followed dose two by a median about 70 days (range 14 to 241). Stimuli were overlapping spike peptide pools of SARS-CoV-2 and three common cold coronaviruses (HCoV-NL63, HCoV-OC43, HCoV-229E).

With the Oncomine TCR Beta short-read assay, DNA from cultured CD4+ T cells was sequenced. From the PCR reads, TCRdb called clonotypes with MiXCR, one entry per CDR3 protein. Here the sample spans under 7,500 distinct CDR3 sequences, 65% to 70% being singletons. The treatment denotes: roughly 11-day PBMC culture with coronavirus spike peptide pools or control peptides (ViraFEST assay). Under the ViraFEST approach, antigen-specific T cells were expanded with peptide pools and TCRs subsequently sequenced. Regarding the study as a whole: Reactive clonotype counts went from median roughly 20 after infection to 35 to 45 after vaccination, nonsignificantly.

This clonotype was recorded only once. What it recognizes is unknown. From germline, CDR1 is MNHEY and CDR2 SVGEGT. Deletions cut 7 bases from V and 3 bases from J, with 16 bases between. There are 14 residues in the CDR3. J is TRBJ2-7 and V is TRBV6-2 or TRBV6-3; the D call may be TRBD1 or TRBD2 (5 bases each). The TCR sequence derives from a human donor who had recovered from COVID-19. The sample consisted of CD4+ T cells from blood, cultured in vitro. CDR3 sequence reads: CASTYPGANYEQYF. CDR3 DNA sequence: TGTGCCAGCACCTACCCCGGGGCTAACTACGAGCAGTACTTC.